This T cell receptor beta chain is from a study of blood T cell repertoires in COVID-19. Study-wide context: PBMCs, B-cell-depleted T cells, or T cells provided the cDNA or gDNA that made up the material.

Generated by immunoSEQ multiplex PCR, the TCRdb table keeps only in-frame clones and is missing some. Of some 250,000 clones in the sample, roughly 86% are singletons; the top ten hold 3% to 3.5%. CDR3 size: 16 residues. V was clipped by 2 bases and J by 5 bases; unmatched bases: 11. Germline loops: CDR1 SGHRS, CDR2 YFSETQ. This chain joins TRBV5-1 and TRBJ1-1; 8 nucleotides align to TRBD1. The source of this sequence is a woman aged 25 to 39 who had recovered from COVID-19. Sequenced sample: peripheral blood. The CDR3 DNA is TGCGCCAGCAGCTTAGGTAGGAACAGGGGGGAAACTGAAGCTTTCTTT. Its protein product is CASSLGRNRGETEAFF. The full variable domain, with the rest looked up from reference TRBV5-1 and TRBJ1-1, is KAGVTQTPRYLIKTRGQQVTLSCSPISGHRSVSWYQQTPGQGLQFLFEYFSETQRNKGNFPGRFSGRQFSNSRSEMNVSTLELGDSALYLCASSLGRNRGETEAFFGQGTRLTVV.